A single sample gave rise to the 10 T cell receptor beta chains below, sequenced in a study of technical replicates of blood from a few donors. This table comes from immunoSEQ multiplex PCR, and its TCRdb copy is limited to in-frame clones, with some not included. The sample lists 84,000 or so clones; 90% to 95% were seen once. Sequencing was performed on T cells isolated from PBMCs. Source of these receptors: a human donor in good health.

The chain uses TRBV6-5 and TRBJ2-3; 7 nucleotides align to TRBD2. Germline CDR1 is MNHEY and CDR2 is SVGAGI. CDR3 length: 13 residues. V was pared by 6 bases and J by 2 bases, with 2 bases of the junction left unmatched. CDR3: CASRGTNTDTQYF. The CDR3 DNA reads TGTGCCAGCAGGGGGACTAACACAGATACGCAGTATTTT.

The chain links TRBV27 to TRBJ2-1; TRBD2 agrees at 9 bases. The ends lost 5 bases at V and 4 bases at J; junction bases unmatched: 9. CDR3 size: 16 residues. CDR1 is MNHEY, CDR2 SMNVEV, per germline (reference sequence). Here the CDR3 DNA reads TGTGCCAGCAGTACACAAGCGGGGGGCCTATACAATGAGCAGTTCTTC. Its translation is CASSTQAGGLYNEQFF.

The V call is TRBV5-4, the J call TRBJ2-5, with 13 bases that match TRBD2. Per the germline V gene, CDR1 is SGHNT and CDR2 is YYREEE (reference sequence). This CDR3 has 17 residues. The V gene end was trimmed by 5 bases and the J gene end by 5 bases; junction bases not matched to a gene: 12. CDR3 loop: CASRSGLAGASGETQYF. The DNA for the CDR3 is TGTGCCAGCAGATCCGGACTAGCGGGGGCCTCCGGGGAGACCCAGTACTTC. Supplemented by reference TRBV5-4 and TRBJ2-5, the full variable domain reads ETGVTQSPTHLIKTRGQQVTLRCSSQSGHNTVSWYQQALGQGPQFIFQYYREEENGRGNFPPRFSGLQFPNYSSELNVNALELDDSALYLCASRSGLAGASGETQYFGPGTRLLVL.

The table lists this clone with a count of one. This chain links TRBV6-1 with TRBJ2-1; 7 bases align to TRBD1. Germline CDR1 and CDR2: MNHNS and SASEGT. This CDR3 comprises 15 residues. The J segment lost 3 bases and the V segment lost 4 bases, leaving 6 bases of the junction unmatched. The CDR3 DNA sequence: TGTGCCAGCAGTGTATTTGGGGACAGCTACAATGAGCAGTTCTTC. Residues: CASSVFGDSYNEQFF.

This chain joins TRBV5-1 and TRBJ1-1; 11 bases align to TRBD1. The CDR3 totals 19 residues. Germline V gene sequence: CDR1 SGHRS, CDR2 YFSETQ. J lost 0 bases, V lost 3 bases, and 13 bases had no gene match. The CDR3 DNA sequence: TGCGCCAGCAGCTCCCGCGGACAGGGGGCCGGAACGATGAACACTGAAGCTTTCTTT. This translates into CASSSRGQGAGTMNTEAFF.

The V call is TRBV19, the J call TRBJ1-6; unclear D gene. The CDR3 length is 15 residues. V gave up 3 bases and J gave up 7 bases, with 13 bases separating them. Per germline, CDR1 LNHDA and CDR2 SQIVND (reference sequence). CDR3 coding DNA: TGTGCCAGTAGTATTAAGAGCGGACCGAATTCACCCCTCCACTTT. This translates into CASSIKSGPNSPLHF.

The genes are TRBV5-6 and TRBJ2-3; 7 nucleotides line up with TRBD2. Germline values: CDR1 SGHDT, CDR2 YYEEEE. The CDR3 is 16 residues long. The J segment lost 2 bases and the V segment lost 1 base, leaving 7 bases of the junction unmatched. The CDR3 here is CASSLRGGWDTDTQYF. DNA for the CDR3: TGTGCCAGCAGCTTGAGGGGAGGGTGGGACACAGATACGCAGTATTTT. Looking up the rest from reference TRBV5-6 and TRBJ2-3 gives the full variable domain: DAGVTQSPTHLIKTRGQQVTLRCSPKSGHDTVSWYQQALGQGPQFIFQYYEEEERQRGNFPDRFSGHQFPNYSSELNVNALLLGDSALYLCASSLRGGWDTDTQYFGPGTRLTVL.

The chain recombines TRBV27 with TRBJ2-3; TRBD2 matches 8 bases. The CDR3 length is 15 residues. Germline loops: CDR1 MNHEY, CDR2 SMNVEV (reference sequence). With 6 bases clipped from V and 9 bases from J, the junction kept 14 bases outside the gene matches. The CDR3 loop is CASSGGGWGRRTQYF. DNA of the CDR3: TGTGCCAGCAGCGGGGGGGGGTGGGGGCGGCGGACGCAGTATTTT.

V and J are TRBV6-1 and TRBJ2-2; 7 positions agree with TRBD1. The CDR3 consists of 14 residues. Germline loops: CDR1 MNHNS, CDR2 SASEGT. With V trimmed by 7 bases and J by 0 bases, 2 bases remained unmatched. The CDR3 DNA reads TGTGCCAGCAAGGGGGCCCCGAACACCGGGGAGCTGTTTTTT. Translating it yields CASKGAPNTGELFF.

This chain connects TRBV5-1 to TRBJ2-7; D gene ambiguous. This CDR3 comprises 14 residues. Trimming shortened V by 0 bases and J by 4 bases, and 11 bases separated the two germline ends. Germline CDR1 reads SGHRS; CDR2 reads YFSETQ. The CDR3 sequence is CASSLALTAYEQYF. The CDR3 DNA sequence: TGCGCCAGCAGCTTGGCCTTAACAGCATACGAGCAGTACTTC.